One and the same sample provided the 21 T cell receptor beta chains below, sequenced in a study of blood T cells in healthy people across ages. Primed by a sample-barcoded 5' primer and a J-beta primer mix, a second PCR proceeded for roughly 6 to 12 cycles. TCRdb reanalysed the 5' RACE reads using MiXCR and keeps one entry per CDR3 protein. The table includes over a million distinct CDR3 sequences, around 42% detected once. Sequencing was performed on blood. All receptors derive from a woman in her late teens or twenties in good health.

On this clonotype itself: The junction departs from germline at one end; a sequencing error may be responsible. DNA of the CDR3: TGTGCCAGCCGACCTTCGGGTAGCGGGAGGGCCACAGATGCGCAGTATTTT. Amino acids: CASRPSGSGRATDAQYF. The J gene is TRBJ2-3, the V gene TRBV12-3 or TRBV12-4, with 11 bases fitting TRBD2. The CDR3 contains 17 residues.

The chain is built from TRBV5-1 and TRBJ2-1; possibly TRBD2 for D (6 bases). Germline assignment: CDR1 SGHRS and CDR2 YFSETQ. The CDR3 totals 14 residues. The V end was cut by 0 bases, the J end by 10 bases, with 14 bases between. CDR3 protein: CASSLGLGEGEQFF. The CDR3 DNA is TGCGCCAGCAGCTTGGGACTAGGCGAGGGGGAGCAGTTCTTC.

The chain combines TRBV19 with TRBJ1-2, with D unresolved. Germline CDR1 LNHDA, CDR2 SQIVND (reference sequence). The CDR3 spans 14 residues. V was pared by 0 bases and J by 2 bases, with 7 bases between. The DNA for the CDR3 is TGTGCCAGTAGTATAGACCCGGACAACTATGGCTACACCTTC. The encoded protein is CASSIDPDNYGYTF.

This clonotype occurred once. The V and J genes are TRBV29-1 and TRBJ1-1; 8 bases match TRBD1. The J segment lost 4 bases and the V segment lost 6 bases, leaving 13 bases of the junction unmatched. Germline-derived CDR1 and CDR2 are SQVTM and ANQGSEA. This CDR3 is 15 amino acids long. The CDR3 protein is CSVHVIGDRTTEAFF. The CDR3 region has the DNA TGCAGCGTCCACGTCATAGGGGACAGGACCACTGAAGCTTTCTTT. The entire variable domain, with the rest obtained from reference TRBV29-1 and TRBJ1-1, is as follows: SAVISQKPSRDICQRGTSLTIQCQVDSQVTMMFWYRQQPGQSLTLIATANQGSEATYESGFVIDKFPISRPNLTFSTLTVSNMSPEDSSIYLCSVHVIGDRTTEAFFGQGTRLTVV.

The chain has TRBV10-3 and TRBJ1-2; 9 nucleotides align to TRBD1. Germline V lookup: CDR1 ENHRY, CDR2 SYGVKD. The CDR3 runs 16 residues. CDR3 DNA: TGTGCTTCGAGCCCGGGGACAGGGTTAGATCACTATGGCTACACCTTC. Protein sequence: CASSPGTGLDHYGYTF.

This rearrangement joins TRBV20-1 to TRBJ2-7; possibly TRBD1 or TRBD2 for D (5 bases each). CDR1 and CDR2 (germline): DFQATT, SNEGSKA (reference sequence). V lost 5 bases and J lost 6, with 29 bases in between. The CDR3 totals 17 residues. The CDR3 DNA sequence: TGCAGTGCTGACCGAACCGGGACCAGATATACTACGAGCGAGCAGTACTTC. Protein: CSADRTGTRYTTSEQYF.

The chain employs TRBV5-5 and TRBJ2-7, with a possible D match to TRBD1 (6 bases). The CDR3 is 12 residues long. V lost 4 bases and J lost 5, with 10 bases in between. The V gene's germline CDR1 is SGHKS and CDR2 YYEKEE (reference sequence). This chain's CDR3 is CASSPGENEQYF. CDR3 DNA: TGTGCCAGCAGCCCAGGGGAGAACGAGCAGTACTTC.

This chain connects TRBV6-6 to TRBJ2-7; D unclear. V lost 3 bases, J lost 0 bases, and 9 bases lay in between. This CDR3 spans 14 amino acids. CDR1 and CDR2 from the germline V gene are MNHNY and SVGAGI (reference sequence). The CDR3 DNA is TGTGCCAGCAGTTATATCGGCAGCTCCTACGAGCAGTACTTC. Translation: CASSYIGSSYEQYF.

The rearrangement joins TRBV2 to TRBJ1-2, with 7 bases aligning to TRBD1. CDR3 size: 13 residues. Germline-derived CDR1 and CDR2 are SNHLY and FYNNEI. V lost 7 bases, J lost 8 bases, and 10 bases stayed unmatched. DNA for the CDR3: TGTGCCAGCACCGCTATCGGGACAGCCGGCTACACCTTC. It translates to CASTAIGTAGYTF.

With respect to this clonotype: A read error may be the cause here, since a much bigger clone is one base away. The chain uses TRBV29-1 and TRBJ2-7; unclear D gene. The tail of the sequence fits TRBJ2-5 better, so the J call may be wrong. The germline V gene has CDR1 SQVTM and CDR2 ANQGSEA. This CDR3 is 13 amino acids long. Written as DNA, the CDR3 is TGCAGCGTTAACGCGATTTTTGCAGGGACCCAGTACTTC. It specifies CSVNAIFAGTQYF.

In its sample, this clonotype was seen a few times. This sequence joins TRBV5-1 and TRBJ2-5; either TRBD1 or TRBD2 may supply D (6 bases each). The CDR3 runs 15 residues. Trimming shortened V by 1 base and J by 4 bases, and 14 bases separated the two germline ends. Germline CDR1 is SGHRS and CDR2 is YFSETQ. The CDR3 here is CASSLYGGPGETQYF. CDR3 nucleotide sequence: TGCGCCAGCAGCTTGTATGGGGGGCCAGGAGAGACCCAGTACTTC.

This chain joins TRBV7-2 and TRBJ2-5, with D maybe TRBD2 (6 bases). Germline V gene sequence: CDR1 SGHTA, CDR2 FQGNSA. CDR3 length equals 15 residues. Trimming stripped 2 bases from V and 4 bases from J, with 14 bases between. The CDR3 DNA reads TGTGCCAGCAGCTTACTAGCGCCTTTGGGAGAGACCCAGTACTTC. It translates to CASSLLAPLGETQYF. Based on the CDR3 plus reference TRBV7-2 and TRBJ2-5, the full variable domain is GAGVSQSPSNKVTEKGKDVELRCDPISGHTALYWYRQSLGQGLEFLIYFQGNSAPDKSGLPSDRFSAERTGGSVSTLTIQRTQQEDSAVYLCASSLLAPLGETQYFGPGTRLLVL.

This clonotype was counted a few times. The chain links TRBV20-1 to TRBJ2-5, with 11 bases matching TRBD2. The trim removed 6 bases at V and 4 bases at J, leaving 13 bases unmatched. This CDR3 region has 16 residues. Germline loops: CDR1 DFQATT, CDR2 SNEGSKA (reference sequence). The CDR3 loop reads CSAEPGTSGLLETQYF. The CDR3, as DNA: TGCAGTGCGGAACCCGGGACTAGCGGTCTGCTAGAGACCCAGTACTTC.

This clonotype was detected a few times. This chain connects TRBV12-3 or TRBV12-4 to TRBJ2-3, with 13 bases fitting TRBD2. Unmatched junction bases numbered 9, after V lost 6 bases and J lost 0 bases. The CDR3 covers 18 residues. CDR3 coding DNA: TGTGCCAGCAGACCCCGAAAACTAGCGGGGGGGAGCACAGATACGCAGTATTTT. This sequence encodes CASRPRKLAGGSTDTQYF.

This clonotype was seen a handful of times. CDR3 DNA: TGCAGTGCTAGAGATCGGGGGGCAACCGCTCTCTACTATGGCTACACCTTC. Protein: CSARDRGATALYYGYTF. This chain connects TRBV20-1 to TRBJ1-2, with D possibly being TRBD1 (6 bases). The germline V gene encodes CDR1 DFQATT and CDR2 SNEGSKA (reference sequence). Trimming left V 0 bases short and J 3 bases short, with 20 bases between. The CDR3 sequence is 17 residues long.

The chain has TRBV3-1 and TRBJ1-1; D not resolved. The CDR3 length is 11 residues. Germline V lookup: CDR1 LGHDT, CDR2 YNNKEL (reference sequence). The CDR3 loop is CAASGSAEAFF. As DNA, the CDR3 is TGTGCTGCGTCGGGGAGCGCTGAAGCTTTCTTT.

V and J are TRBV4-3 and TRBJ1-1; unclear D gene. V lost 5 bases and J lost 6, with 13 bases in between. There are 13 residues in the CDR3. Germline CDR1 and CDR2: LGHNA and YSLEER. The CDR3 DNA reads as TGCGCCAGCAGCGCCGGATTAGTCGCTGAAGCTTTCTTT. Protein product: CASSAGLVAEAFF.

This clonotype was seen repeatedly, ten times or more. This chain connects TRBV4-1 to TRBJ2-5, with 7 bases identical to TRBD1. There are 14 residues in the CDR3. J lost 1 base, V lost 4 bases, and 3 bases had no gene match. In germline, CDR1 is MGHRA, CDR2 YSYEKL. CDR3 protein: CASSPTGAQETQYF. DNA of the CDR3: TGCGCCAGCAGCCCCACAGGGGCCCAAGAGACCCAGTACTTC.

In regard to this clonotype: Germline is not matched at one junction end, which may reflect a read error. Here the CDR3 DNA reads TGTACCAGCAGCCCTGCGACATACGATACGCAGTATTTT. Its translation: CTSSPATYDTQYF. The chain links TRBV12-3 or TRBV12-4 to TRBJ2-3, with unresolved D. The CDR3 is 13 residues long.

The chain links TRBV2 to TRBJ1-6; TRBD1 aligns across 11 bases. Germline V lookup: CDR1 SNHLY, CDR2 FYNNEI. V gave up 6 bases and J gave up 8 bases; unmatched junction bases: 3. CDR3 size: 14 residues. The CDR3 nucleotides read TGTGCCAGCAGCGGGGACAGGGGGGATTCACCCCTCCACTTT. It specifies CASSGDRGDSPLHF.

The V and J genes are TRBV9 and TRBJ2-3; a possible D gene is TRBD1 (6 bases). The V and J ends lost 6 bases and 12 bases respectively, with 17 bases between them. The CDR3 spans 12 residues. CDR1 and CDR2 (germline): SGDLS, YYNGEE. The CDR3 nucleotides read TGTGCCAGCACCTCAGAGGGGGACATTCAGTATTTT. It translates to CASTSEGDIQYF.